The clone carrying this T cell receptor (beta chain) was observed at least ten times. BIOMED2 TRB-A/B primer pools were used in multiplex TRB PCR. TCRdb re-called the multiplex PCR reads with MiXCR, one entry per CDR3 protein. Of some 2,000 distinct CDR3 sequences in the sample, more than 20% were seen once. This CDR3 is built from 17 residues. V trimming: 3 bases; J trimming: 1 base; junction bases outside the gene matches: 9. CDR1 is GTSNPN, CDR2 SVGIG, per germline (reference sequence). From blood, roughly 240-550 ng of genomic DNA served as TRB template. The sample comes from a study of T and B cells in COVID-19 patients.

The rearrangement links TRBV30 to TRBJ1-5, with 10 bases matching TRBD1. This receptor was obtained from a human donor with active COVID-19. Input material: blood. The DNA of the CDR3 is TGTGCCTGGAGCTCCGGGACAGGGGCCCCCAGCAATCAGCCCCAGCATTTT. Its translation: CAWSSGTGAPSNQPQHF. The full variable domain, in which reference TRBV30 and TRBJ1-5 provide the parts outside the CDR3, is SQTIHQWPATLVQPVGSPLSLECTVEGTSNPNLYWYRQAAGRGLQLLFYSVGIGQISSEVPQNLSASRPQDRQFILSSKKLLLSDSGFYLCAWSSGTGAPSNQPQHFGDGTRLSIL.